This T cell receptor (beta chain) was sequenced in a study of blood T cell repertoires in COVID-19. Background on the study: The United States, Italy and Spain were the sources of the acute and convalescent COVID-19 samples. In each case, the material was cDNA or gDNA derived from T cells, B-cell-depleted T cells, or PBMCs.

Original handling: It was from reference gene primer amplification that nucleated cell counts were estimated. Only in-frame clones appear in the TCRdb table, and some are missing; sequencing was by immunoSEQ multiplex PCR. V and J calls and clone size are as listed in that table; D and trimming were resolved from the DNA. The sample comprises about 43,000 clones, around 90% of which are singletons, and less than 20% rests with the top ten. In germline, CDR1 is MNHNY, CDR2 SVGAGI (reference sequence). The length of the CDR3 is 16 residues. V gave up 5 bases and J gave up 4 bases; unmatched junction bases: 13. This clone occurred a few times.

The chain has TRBV6-6 and TRBJ1-2; 7 bases are shared with TRBD1. Sample: peripheral blood. This receptor was obtained from a man aged 60-69 years with active COVID-19. The CDR3 bases are TGTGCCAGCAGTCCAGGGGGGCACGGGGTTGCCTATGGCTACACCTTC. This sequence encodes CASSPGGHGVAYGYTF.